These 27 T cell receptor beta chains were sequenced from one sample in a study of PD-1 blockade in classical Hodgkin lymphoma (dated by TCRdb to 2018 to 2021). Libraries were built with the immunoSEQ multiplex PCR assay. TCRdb retrieved this table from immuneACCESS and kept in-frame rearrangements only. Not all clones are present; in checked studies, unresolved V genes account for under half, and no reason is known for the remainder. The sample has approximately 13,000 clones on record, about 82% of them singletons. Of the sample, about 24% is held by the ten largest clones. The label giving this sample's time point can be read as: cycle 1 day 1 (C1D1), immediately before nivolumab initiation. Every trial patient had relapsed following autologous stem cell transplantation, and prior brentuximab vedotin exposure was what differed among cohorts A, B and C. Specimen: peripheral blood mononuclear cells (PBMCs), collected at baseline. The receptor source for this set is a human donor with classical Hodgkin lymphoma.

The chain employs TRBV28 and TRBJ1-5; D is unresolved. V shed 8 bases and J shed 6 bases, with 20 bases lying between them. Germline V gene sequence: CDR1 MDHEN, CDR2 SYDVKM. This CDR3 contains 15 residues. The CDR3, as DNA: TGTGCCAGCTCCTTAACGTCGGGCCCTGGTCAGCCCCAGCATTTT. This codes for CASSLTSGPGQPQHF.

The genes are TRBV10-3 and TRBJ2-1, with D perhaps TRBD1 (5 bases). V lost 6 bases and J lost 9, with 18 bases in between. The CDR3 covers 14 residues. CDR1 is ENHRY, CDR2 SYGVKD, per germline. The CDR3 sequence: CAIRQGHAASEQFF. DNA for the CDR3: TGTGCCATCAGGCAGGGTCATGCGGCGAGTGAGCAGTTCTTC.

The chain uses TRBV5-1 and TRBJ1-2, with 9 positions matching TRBD1. This CDR3 has 14 amino acids. CDR1 is SGHRS, CDR2 YFSETQ, per germline. Losses at the gene ends were 6 bases for V and 7 bases for J; bases not matched to a gene: 10. In nucleotides, the CDR3 is TGCGCCAGCAACCCACAGGGGGCGATGGGTGGCTACACCTTC. Translated: CASNPQGAMGGYTF.

The chain joins TRBV14 to TRBJ2-1; D call uncertain. The CDR3 totals 11 residues. Germline-derived CDR1 and CDR2 are SGHDN and FVKESK. V lost 3 bases to trimming and J lost 13 bases, with 10 bases between them. The CDR3 DNA reads TGTGCCAGCAGCCACTTCGAGACTCAGTTCTTC. Amino acid sequence: CASSHFETQFF.

The rearrangement links TRBV5-4 to TRBJ1-1, with a tentative D call TRBD1 (5 bases). Germline CDR1 reads SGHNT; CDR2 reads YYREEE (reference sequence). Trimming pared 4 bases from V and 5 bases from J, leaving 12 bases between. CDR3 length equals 13 residues. CDR3: CASSRAGGTEAFF. CDR3 nucleotide sequence: TGTGCCAGCAGCCGAGCGGGGGGAACTGAAGCTTTCTTT.

The chain has TRBV13 and TRBJ2-7; the match to TRBD1 covers 11 bases. J was trimmed by 4 bases and V by 6 bases; bases with no gene match: 8. The germline gives CDR1 PRHDT, CDR2 FYEKMQ (reference sequence). The CDR3 spans 15 residues. CDR3 region: CASSEFGTGGYEQYF. The DNA of the CDR3 is TGTGCCAGCAGTGAATTCGGGACAGGGGGGTACGAGCAGTACTTC.

The J gene is TRBJ2-1, the V gene TRBV18; D is undetermined. Trimming stripped 1 base from V and 6 bases from J, with 4 bases between. This CDR3 contains 12 residues. Germline values: CDR1 KGHSH, CDR2 LQKENI. DNA of the CDR3: TGTGCCAGCTCACCACAGGGCAATGAGCAGTTCTTC. Its translation: CASSPQGNEQFF.

This chain links TRBV7-2 with TRBJ2-1; 8 nucleotides line up with TRBD2. Germline V CDR1 and CDR2: SGHTA, FQGNSA. CDR3 length: 15 residues. J was trimmed by 3 bases and V by 2 bases; bases with no gene match: 3. The CDR3 region is CASSLLGGDYNEQFF. CDR3 sequence (DNA): TGTGCCAGCAGCTTACTCGGGGGGGACTACAATGAGCAGTTCTTC.

The chain combines TRBV5-5 with TRBJ2-7; TRBD1 matches at 8 bases. Per germline, CDR1 SGHKS and CDR2 YYEKEE (reference sequence). With 5 bases clipped from V and 2 bases from J, the junction kept 9 bases outside the gene matches. This CDR3 has 15 amino acids. CDR3: CASSSPGTGPYEQYF. The CDR3, as DNA: TGTGCCAGCAGTTCCCCCGGGACAGGCCCCTACGAGCAGTACTTC.

This clone was observed a handful of times. The chain employs TRBV2 and TRBJ2-1; 9 positions agree with TRBD1. CDR1 and CDR2 (germline): SNHLY, FYNNEI. The J segment lost 0 bases and the V segment lost 5 bases, leaving 5 bases of the junction unmatched. The CDR3 is made up of 16 amino acids. CDR3 coding DNA: TGTGCCAGCAGTCGCGCGGGACAGGGCTCCTACAATGAGCAGTTCTTC. This sequence encodes CASSRAGQGSYNEQFF. The full variable domain, with the rest looked up from reference TRBV2 and TRBJ2-1, is EPEVTQTPSHQVTQMGQEVILRCVPISNHLYFYWYRQILGQKVEFLVSFYNNEISEKSEIFDDQFSVERPDGSNFTLKIRSTKLEDSAMYFCASSRAGQGSYNEQFFGPGTRLTVL.

V gene TRBV10-3 combines with J gene TRBJ2-3; no firm D call. This CDR3 region has 15 residues. Germline CDR1 reads ENHRY; CDR2 reads SYGVKD. The ends were cut back, 4 bases at V and 1 base at J, with 12 bases in the middle. CDR3 protein: CAISGGLGRTDTQYF. For the CDR3, the DNA is TGTGCCATCAGTGGGGGTTTGGGTCGCACAGATACGCAGTATTTT.

The chain couples TRBV7-2 to TRBJ1-2, with D tentatively TRBD1 (6 bases). Deletions cut 1 base from V and 6 bases from J, with 9 bases between. This CDR3 contains 13 residues. Germline CDR1 and CDR2: SGHTA and FQGNSA. The CDR3 is CASSLVQGNGYTF. The CDR3 nucleotides read TGTGCCAGCAGCTTAGTTCAGGGGAATGGCTACACCTTC. Complete variable domain (other parts from reference TRBV7-2 and TRBJ1-2): GAGVSQSPSNKVTEKGKDVELRCDPISGHTALYWYRQSLGQGLEFLIYFQGNSAPDKSGLPSDRFSAERTGGSVSTLTIQRTQQEDSAVYLCASSLVQGNGYTFGSGTRLTVV.

The DNA for the CDR3 is TGCGCCAGCAGCTTAGCCCTCTCCCTGAGGGGAAGTGTAAACACCATATATTTT. This translates into CASSLALSLRGSVNTIYF. The chain employs TRBV5-1 and TRBJ1-3, with D possibly being TRBD1 (5 bases). Germline-derived CDR1 and CDR2 are SGHRS and YFSETQ. V lost 2 bases, J lost 6 bases, and 24 bases lay in between. The CDR3 extends over 18 amino acids.

This clone was recorded a few times. The chain recombines TRBV27 with TRBJ2-7; 7 bases fit TRBD1. V trimming: 3 bases; J trimming: 6 bases; junction bases outside the gene matches: 5. The CDR3 has 13 residues. Germline V gene data show CDR1 as MNHEY and CDR2 as SMNVEV (reference sequence). The CDR3 spells CASSFTTGIEQYF. The CDR3 coding sequence is TGTGCCAGCAGTTTCACGACAGGGATCGAGCAGTACTTC.

This clone was observed a few times. V is TRBV13 and J is TRBJ2-3; the match to TRBD2 covers 11 bases. Looked up from germline, CDR1 is PRHDT and CDR2 is FYEKMQ (reference sequence). The ends lost 4 bases at V and 2 bases at J; junction bases unmatched: 5. This CDR3 is 16 amino acids long. Written as DNA, the CDR3 is TGTGCCAGCAGCTCACTAGCGGGGGCTTTCACAGATACGCAGTATTTT. Protein: CASSSLAGAFTDTQYF.

The chain is built from TRBV7-2 and TRBJ2-7; possible D gene TRBD1, 6 bases. Looked up from germline, CDR1 is SGHTA and CDR2 is FQGNSA. The V end lost 2 bases, the J end lost 6 bases, and 17 bases lay between the germline ends. The CDR3 extends over 15 amino acids. CDR3 sequence reads: CASSLQGSYGVEQYF. In DNA, the CDR3 is TGTGCCAGCAGCTTACAGGGGTCCTACGGAGTCGAGCAGTACTTC.

The chain combines TRBV18 with TRBJ2-2; unclear D gene. The germline V and J ends were trimmed by 1 base and 4 bases, with 4 bases remaining between them. Per the germline V gene, CDR1 is KGHSH and CDR2 is LQKENI. This CDR3 region has 13 residues. The CDR3 region is CASSPRRTGELFF. The CDR3 DNA reads as TGTGCCAGCTCACCACGGCGCACCGGGGAGCTGTTTTTT.

J is TRBJ2-5 and V is TRBV5-1; 8 positions agree with TRBD2. The CDR3 extends over 16 amino acids. Trimming at V came to 3 bases and at J to 5 bases, leaving 12 bases not matched to a gene. Germline V lookup: CDR1 SGHRS, CDR2 YFSETQ. The CDR3 spells CASSSPSGGGAETQYF. The CDR3 DNA reads as TGCGCCAGCAGCTCTCCTTCCGGGGGGGGTGCGGAGACCCAGTACTTC.

V gene TRBV30 combines with J gene TRBJ1-2; D is possibly TRBD1 (5 bases). V lost 4 bases to trimming and J lost 0 bases, with 12 bases between them. This CDR3 is built from 14 residues. CDR1 is GTSNPN and CDR2 is SVGIG in the germline V gene (reference sequence). The CDR3 sequence is CAWTWGTANYGYTF. CDR3 bases: TGTGCCTGGACTTGGGGGACTGCTAACTATGGCTACACCTTC. The full variable domain, with the rest looked up from reference TRBV30 and TRBJ1-2, is SQTIHQWPATLVQPVGSPLSLECTVEGTSNPNLYWYRQAAGRGLQLLFYSVGIGQISSEVPQNLSASRPQDRQFILSSKKLLLSDSGFYLCAWTWGTANYGYTFGSGTRLTVV.

The chain recombines TRBV28 with TRBJ1-4; 7 bases fit TRBD1. The ends lost 5 bases at V and 7 bases at J; junction bases unmatched: 13. Germline values: CDR1 MDHEN, CDR2 SYDVKM. This CDR3 contains 16 residues. The CDR3 DNA sequence: TGTGCCAGCAGTGCCCGTGACAGGGCAGACAGTGAAAAACTGTTTTTT. Protein sequence: CASSARDRADSEKLFF.

In nucleotides, the CDR3 is TGTGCCAGCAGCCAAGGACAGACCTACAATGAGCAGTTCTTC. This translates into CASSQGQTYNEQFF. The chain links TRBV7-3 to TRBJ2-1; possible D gene TRBD1, 6 bases. Trimming removed 5 bases at V and 2 bases at J, with 10 bases between. The CDR3 totals 14 residues. The germline CDR1 and CDR2 sequences are SGHTA and FQGTGA.

V is TRBV6-6 and J is TRBJ1-2, with D unresolved. V was cut by 0 bases and J by 5 bases, with 16 bases left in between. Per the germline V gene, CDR1 is MNHNY and CDR2 is SVGAGI (reference sequence). The CDR3 has 16 amino acids. CDR3 sequence reads: CASSYSNLLRAYGYTF. The DNA of the CDR3 is TGTGCCAGCAGTTACTCGAATCTTTTGCGGGCATATGGCTACACCTTC.

J is TRBJ1-3 and V is TRBV4-3; tentatively, D is TRBD1 (6 bases). Looked up from germline, CDR1 is LGHNA and CDR2 is YSLEER. The length of the CDR3 is 17 residues. Trimming shortened V by 0 bases and J by 1 base, and 13 bases separated the two germline ends. The CDR3 sequence: CASSQDMGGASGNTIYF. In nucleotides, the CDR3 is TGCGCCAGCAGCCAAGATATGGGGGGCGCATCTGGAAACACCATATATTTT.

The CDR3 nucleotides read TGTGCCAGCAGCCAAAGACACCAAGAGACCCAGTACTTC. As protein: CASSQRHQETQYF. This sequence joins TRBV7-9 and TRBJ2-5; D is ambiguous. The CDR3 spans 13 residues. The germline CDR1 and CDR2 sequences are SEHNR and FQNEAQ (reference sequence). Trimming shortened V by 5 bases and J by 0 bases, and 7 bases separated the two germline ends. Drawing the rest from reference TRBV7-9 and TRBJ2-5, the complete variable domain is DTGVSQNPRHKITKRGQNVTFRCDPISEHNRLYWYRQTLGQGPEFLTYFQNEAQLEKSRLLSDRFSAERPKGSFSTLEIQRTEQGDSAMYLCASSQRHQETQYFGPGTRLLVL.

The V gene is TRBV6-5, the J gene TRBJ1-3, with D hard to call. Germline V gives CDR1 MNHEY, CDR2 SVGAGI. The CDR3 spans 14 residues. V gave up 2 bases and J gave up 0 bases, with 5 bases separating them. The CDR3 DNA reads as TGTGCCAGCAGTTACGGGATCTCTGGAAACACCATATATTTT. Translated, it gives CASSYGISGNTIYF.

The rearrangement links TRBV7-2 to TRBJ1-4; 7 nucleotides match TRBD1. Germline V gene sequence: CDR1 SGHTA, CDR2 FQGNSA. V dropped 0 bases and J dropped 7; count of bases not matched to a gene: 5. The CDR3 runs to 15 residues. For the CDR3, the DNA is TGTGCCAGCAGCTTAGCTTCTCAGGGGGGTGAAAAACTGTTTTTT. It translates to CASSLASQGGEKLFF. The variable domain in full, with the rest retrieved from reference TRBV7-2 and TRBJ1-4, is GAGVSQSPSNKVTEKGKDVELRCDPISGHTALYWYRQSLGQGLEFLIYFQGNSAPDKSGLPSDRFSAERTGGSVSTLTIQRTQQEDSAVYLCASSLASQGGEKLFFGSGTQLSVL.

The chain links TRBV6-6 to TRBJ2-5; 10 bases are shared with TRBD2. After removal of 6 bases from V and 2 bases from J, the junction contained 9 bases not matched to a gene. This CDR3 region has 16 residues. Per the germline V gene, CDR1 is MNHNY and CDR2 is SVGAGI (reference sequence). CDR3 sequence (DNA): TGTGCCAGCAGCTCGAAGCGGGGGGGCCGACAAGAGACCCAGTACTTC. It codes for CASSSKRGGRQETQYF.